This is a list of T cell receptor beta chains from one sample in a study of blood T cell repertoires in COVID-19. TCRdb's table, derived via immunoSEQ multiplex PCR, lists solely in-frame clones and lacks some. The table has more than 350,000 clones, more than 70% seen once; the top ten hold 3%. The sequenced sample was peripheral blood. These receptors all come from a woman between 25 and 40 years old with COVID-19, enrolled during active disease. Each CDR3 is given with its conserved first and last residue. Each record gives: D gene, J gene, clone size, V gene, CDR3 protein, CDR3 DNA. A D gene is named only where the DNA matches it firmly. Part of the rows lack a size; the others show once, few, many or a class for expanded clones.

d_gene: TRBD1; j_gene: TRBJ2-7; abundance: -; v_gene: TRBV7-9; CDR3aa: CASSADPGQGASVQYF; CDR3nt: TGTGCCAGCAGCGCGGACCCGGGACAGGGGGCATCGGTGCAGTACTTC
d_gene: TRBD1; j_gene: TRBJ2-7; abundance: -; v_gene: TRBV6-5; CDR3aa: CASSYLGQGSEQYF; CDR3nt: TGTGCCAGCAGTTACCTCGGACAGGGGAGCGAGCAGTACTTC
d_gene: TRBD2; j_gene: TRBJ2-1; abundance: -; v_gene: TRBV7-2; CDR3aa: CASSGDGTRGRNEQFF; CDR3nt: TGTGCCAGCAGCGGGGATGGGACTAGGGGTAGGAATGAGCAGTTCTTC
d_gene: -; j_gene: TRBJ2-4; abundance: -; v_gene: TRBV19; CDR3aa: CASSRGLGGDIQYF; CDR3nt: TGTGCCAGTAGTCGGGGACTCGGAGGGGACATTCAGTACTTC
d_gene: TRBD2; j_gene: TRBJ2-3; abundance: -; v_gene: TRBV6-2/TRBV6-3; CDR3aa: CASSYEGLAGTDTQYF; CDR3nt: TGTGCCAGCAGTTACGAGGGACTAGCGGGCACAGATACGCAGTATTTT
d_gene: TRBD1; j_gene: TRBJ2-5; abundance: -; v_gene: TRBV7-8; CDR3aa: CATSTGGLETQYF; CDR3nt: TGTGCCACTTCGACAGGGGGCCTGGAGACCCAGTACTTC
d_gene: -; j_gene: TRBJ2-1; abundance: -; v_gene: TRBV5-1; CDR3aa: CASRPPSLATYNEQFF; CDR3nt: TGCGCCAGCCGACCCCCTTCGCTAGCGACCTACAATGAGCAGTTCTTC
d_gene: TRBD1; j_gene: TRBJ1-1; abundance: -; v_gene: TRBV4-2; CDR3aa: CASSQDGQGISEAFF; CDR3nt: TGTGCCAGCAGCCAAGACGGACAGGGGATCTCTGAAGCTTTCTTT
d_gene: -; j_gene: TRBJ2-2; abundance: once; v_gene: TRBV11-1; CDR3aa: CASSQIQGNGELFF; CDR3nt: TGTGCCAGCAGCCAGATTCAGGGGAACGGGGAGCTGTTTTTT
d_gene: TRBD1; j_gene: TRBJ2-7; abundance: -; v_gene: TRBV7-7; CDR3aa: CASSERDRETSYEQYF; CDR3nt: TGTGCTAGCAGCGAGCGGGACAGGGAAACTTCTTACGAGCAGTACTTC
d_gene: -; j_gene: TRBJ1-1; abundance: -; v_gene: TRBV18; CDR3aa: CASSPGRAVTEAFF; CDR3nt: TGTGCCAGCTCACCTGGCAGGGCGGTCACTGAAGCTTTCTTT
d_gene: TRBD1; j_gene: TRBJ1-2; abundance: -; v_gene: TRBV6-5; CDR3aa: CASRPDRRTYGYTF; CDR3nt: TGTGCCAGCAGACCGGACAGGAGGACCTATGGCTACACCTTC
d_gene: -; j_gene: TRBJ1-2; abundance: -; v_gene: TRBV28; CDR3aa: CASSLVREVGGGYTF; CDR3nt: TGTGCCAGCAGTTTAGTAAGGGAGGTAGGAGGAGGCTACACCTTC
d_gene: -; j_gene: TRBJ2-1; abundance: few; v_gene: TRBV2; CDR3aa: CASSEGGQFF; CDR3nt: TGTGCCAGCAGTGAGGGGGGGCAGTTCTTC
d_gene: -; j_gene: TRBJ1-1; abundance: -; v_gene: TRBV4-3; CDR3aa: CASSQDRLNTEAFF; CDR3nt: TGCGCCAGCAGCCAAGATCGGTTGAACACTGAAGCTTTCTTT
d_gene: TRBD1; j_gene: TRBJ1-1; abundance: -; v_gene: TRBV7-2; CDR3aa: CASSLGYNRGTEAFF; CDR3nt: TGTGCCAGCAGCCTAGGGTATAACAGGGGAACTGAAGCTTTCTTT
d_gene: -; j_gene: TRBJ2-3; abundance: -; v_gene: TRBV12-3/TRBV12-4; CDR3aa: CASSRGLDTQYF; CDR3nt: TGTGCCAGCAGCCGCGGGTTGGATACGCAGTATTTT
d_gene: -; j_gene: TRBJ2-3; abundance: -; v_gene: TRBV9; CDR3aa: CASSVAGDGFTDTQYF; CDR3nt: TGTGCCAGCAGCGTGGCCGGGGATGGATTCACAGATACGCAGTATTTT
d_gene: -; j_gene: TRBJ1-1; abundance: -; v_gene: TRBV10-3; CDR3aa: CAIRQGQNTEAFF; CDR3nt: TGTGCCATCAGACAGGGACAGAACACTGAAGCTTTCTTT
d_gene: -; j_gene: TRBJ2-5; abundance: -; v_gene: TRBV7-2; CDR3aa: CASSLWQGNQETQYF; CDR3nt: TGTGCCAGCAGCTTATGGCAGGGCAACCAAGAGACCCAGTACTTC
d_gene: TRBD2; j_gene: TRBJ2-5; abundance: once; v_gene: TRBV5-4; CDR3aa: CASSLGLAGVGETQYF; CDR3nt: TGTGCCAGCAGCTTAGGACTAGCGGGAGTGGGGGAGACCCAGTACTTC
d_gene: -; j_gene: TRBJ2-7; abundance: few; v_gene: TRBV7-9; CDR3aa: CASSLSSDGYEQYF; CDR3nt: TGTGCCAGCAGCTTATCGTCAGATGGCTACGAGCAGTACTTC
d_gene: -; j_gene: TRBJ1-5; abundance: -; v_gene: TRBV5-3; CDR3aa: CARSLAGYTGNQPQHF; CDR3nt: TGTGCCAGAAGCTTGGCAGGGTATACGGGCAATCAGCCCCAGCATTTT
d_gene: -; j_gene: TRBJ2-1; abundance: -; v_gene: TRBV2; CDR3aa: CASLTGPLNEQFF; CDR3nt: TGTGCCAGCCTCACAGGGCCTTTAAATGAGCAGTTCTTC
d_gene: TRBD1; j_gene: TRBJ2-2; abundance: -; v_gene: TRBV6-6; CDR3aa: CASRPGQGNTGELFF; CDR3nt: TGTGCCAGCAGGCCGGGACAGGGGAACACCGGGGAGCTGTTTTTT
d_gene: -; j_gene: TRBJ2-3; abundance: -; v_gene: TRBV9; CDR3aa: CASSVASGEGTDTQYF; CDR3nt: TGTGCCAGCAGCGTAGCTTCGGGGGAGGGCACAGATACGCAGTATTTT
d_gene: -; j_gene: TRBJ1-2; abundance: -; v_gene: TRBV7-2; CDR3aa: CASSLGYGLRYGYTF; CDR3nt: TGTGCCAGCAGCTTAGGTTACGGGTTACGTTATGGCTACACCTTC
d_gene: -; j_gene: TRBJ2-1; abundance: -; v_gene: TRBV5-1; CDR3aa: CASSSGQGTYNEQFF; CDR3nt: TGCGCCAGCAGCTCAGGGCAGGGGACCTACAATGAGCAGTTCTTC
d_gene: -; j_gene: TRBJ2-5; abundance: -; v_gene: TRBV18; CDR3aa: CASSPGLPETQYF; CDR3nt: TGTGCCAGCTCACCGGGCCTGCCAGAGACCCAGTACTTC